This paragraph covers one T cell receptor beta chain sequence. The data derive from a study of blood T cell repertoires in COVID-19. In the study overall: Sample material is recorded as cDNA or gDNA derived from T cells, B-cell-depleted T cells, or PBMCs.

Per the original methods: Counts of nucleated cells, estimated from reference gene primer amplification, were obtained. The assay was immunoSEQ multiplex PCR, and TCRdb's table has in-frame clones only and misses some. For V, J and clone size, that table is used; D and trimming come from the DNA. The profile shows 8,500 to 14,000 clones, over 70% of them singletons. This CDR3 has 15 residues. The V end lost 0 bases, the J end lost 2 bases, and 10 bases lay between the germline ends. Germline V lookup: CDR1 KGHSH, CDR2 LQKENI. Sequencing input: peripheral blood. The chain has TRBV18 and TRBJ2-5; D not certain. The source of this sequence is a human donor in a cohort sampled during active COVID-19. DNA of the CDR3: TGTGCCAGCTCACCACCTGGTTCAGCGCAAGAGACCCAGTACTTC. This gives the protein CASSPPGSAQETQYF.